This T cell receptor (beta chain) came from a study of T-cell reconstitution after alpha-beta-depleted transplantation in children. This clonotype was seen once. The antigen is not known. The TCRbeta library incorporated unique molecular identifiers. MiXCR, run by TCRdb on the PCR reads, gives a single entry per CDR3 protein. The repertoire has about 900,000 distinct CDR3 sequences, 25% to 30% of them found once; the top ten carry about 28%. General study findings and limits: Hyperexpanded clones declined; after one year, newly produced T cells mostly supplied diversity. TCRbeta diversity was high at day 60 in some patients (a result of surviving recipient T cells and thymic progenitors). The origin of alpha-beta T cells about two months after transplant was reportedly several hundred expanded graft clones.

CDR1 is SQVTM, CDR2 ANQGSEA, per germline. Trimming removed 6 bases at V and 15 bases at J, with 17 bases between. The CDR3 spans 11 residues. The sequencing here drew on PBMCs, mostly from graft donor cells, taken 360 days after TCRalphabeta/CD19-depleted stem cell transplant. The chain employs TRBV29-1 and TRBJ1-4; possibly TRBD1 for D (5 bases). This receptor was identified in a boy under three years old who had a stem cell transplant for SCID, so the T cells may come from the graft donor. The CDR3 sequence is CSVLLGGKVFF. DNA for the CDR3: TGCAGCGTCTTGTTGGGGGGAAAGGTGTTTTTT.